A selection of T cell receptor beta chains follows, all from one sample in a study of blood T cell repertoires in COVID-19. Method: immunoSEQ multiplex PCR; TCRdb's copy keeps in-frame clones and lacks some. The sample holds more than 75,000 clones; 88% are singletons and the top ten take approximately 8.7%. Specimen: peripheral blood. The receptors originated from a woman in her 70s with acute or convalescent COVID-19. CDR3s include the opening cysteine and the closing phenylalanine or tryptophan. D genes are given only for firm matches. Rows may omit the clone size; those that give it use once, few, many or a size class.

TRBD1,NA,TRBJ1-2,TRBV4-1,CASSQVGDSYGYTF,TGCGCCAGCAGCCAAGTGGGGGACAGCTATGGCTACACCTTC
TRBD2,NA,TRBJ2-3,TRBV5-6,CASSPGTSADTQYF,TGTGCCAGCAGCCCAGGGACTAGTGCAGATACGCAGTATTTT
TRBD1,NA,TRBJ1-2,TRBV2,CASIRDRGHGFDGYTF,TGTGCCAGCATTCGGGACAGGGGGCATGGCTTTGATGGCTACACCTTC
NA,NA,TRBJ2-1,TRBV7-6,CASRPIDSTNEQFF,TGTGCCAGCAGACCTATTGACAGTACCAATGAGCAGTTCTTC
NA,few,TRBJ2-7,TRBV5-4,CASSLAVSSRSYEQYF,TGTGCCAGCAGCTTGGCTGTCTCTAGTAGAAGCTACGAGCAGTACTTC
TRBD2,NA,TRBJ2-4,TRBV2,CASKPTGTSGGPGNIQYF,TGTGCCAGCAAACCAACCGGGACTAGCGGGGGTCCGGGGAACATTCAGTACTTC
TRBD1,NA,TRBJ2-7,TRBV7-8,CASSRDRVSSYEQYF,TGTGCCAGCAGCAGAGACAGGGTTAGCTCCTACGAGCAGTACTTC
NA,NA,TRBJ2-1,TRBV6-5,CASQRGRAPNEQFF,TGTGCCAGCCAAAGGGGGAGGGCTCCCAATGAGCAGTTCTTC
TRBD1,NA,TRBJ2-5,TRBV2,CASRERTGAQETQYF,TGTGCCAGCAGAGAAAGGACAGGCGCCCAAGAGACCCAGTACTTC
NA,NA,TRBJ2-6,TRBV6-6,CASSYLGGANVLTF,TGTGCCAGCAGTTACCTCGGTGGGGCCAACGTCCTGACTTTC
TRBD1,NA,TRBJ2-5,TRBV3-1/TRBV3-2,CASRDRGEETQYF,TGTGCCAGCCGGGACAGGGGTGAAGAGACCCAGTACTTC
TRBD1,NA,TRBJ2-7,TRBV6-5,CASNKAGGISYEQYF,TGTGCCAGCAATAAGGCAGGGGGCATCTCCTACGAGCAGTACTTC
NA,NA,TRBJ2-7,TRBV27,CASSLSRGAYEQYF,TGTGCCAGCAGTTTATCTCGGGGAGCCTACGAGCAGTACTTC
TRBD2,NA,TRBJ2-3,TRBV15,CATRRGTLAGADTQYF,TGTGCCACCAGAAGAGGGACCCTAGCGGGAGCAGATACGCAGTATTTT
NA,NA,TRBJ2-7,TRBV19,CASSIAPGYEQYF,TGTGCCAGTAGTATAGCCCCCGGCTACGAGCAGTACTTC
NA,NA,TRBJ1-1,TRBV5-1,CASSPKDRPNTEAFF,TGCGCCAGCAGCCCTAAGGACAGACCGAACACTGAAGCTTTCTTT
TRBD1,NA,TRBJ1-5,TRBV28,CASSSPIGTGKSSNQPQHF,TGTGCCAGCAGTTCCCCTATCGGGACAGGGAAGAGTAGCAATCAGCCCCAGCATTTT
TRBD1,NA,TRBJ1-2,TRBV28,CASRTGTGAGYTF,TGTGCCAGCAGAACCGGGACAGGGGCCGGCTACACCTTC
NA,NA,TRBJ2-2,TRBV9,CASSRTLGTKDYPNTGELFF,TGTGCCAGCAGCCGAACCCTCGGGACAAAAGATTACCCGAACACCGGGGAGCTGTTTTTT
NA,NA,TRBJ2-5,TRBV28,CASRSGWETQYF,TGTGCCAGCAGATCAGGGTGGGAGACCCAGTACTTC
NA,NA,TRBJ2-5,TRBV10-1,CASSESRETQYF,TGCGCCAGCAGTGAATCGCGAGAGACCCAGTACTTC
NA,NA,TRBJ1-4,TRBV6-5,CASSGYNEKLFF,TGTGCCAGCAGCGGTTATAATGAAAAACTGTTTTTT
NA,NA,TRBJ1-1,TRBV6-1,CASSEDAGTTEAFF,TGTGCCAGCAGTGAAGATGCAGGGACAACTGAAGCTTTCTTT
NA,NA,TRBJ2-3,TRBV5-1,CASSLGQLSTDTQYF,TGCGCCAGCAGCTTGGGACAGCTAAGCACAGATACGCAGTATTTT